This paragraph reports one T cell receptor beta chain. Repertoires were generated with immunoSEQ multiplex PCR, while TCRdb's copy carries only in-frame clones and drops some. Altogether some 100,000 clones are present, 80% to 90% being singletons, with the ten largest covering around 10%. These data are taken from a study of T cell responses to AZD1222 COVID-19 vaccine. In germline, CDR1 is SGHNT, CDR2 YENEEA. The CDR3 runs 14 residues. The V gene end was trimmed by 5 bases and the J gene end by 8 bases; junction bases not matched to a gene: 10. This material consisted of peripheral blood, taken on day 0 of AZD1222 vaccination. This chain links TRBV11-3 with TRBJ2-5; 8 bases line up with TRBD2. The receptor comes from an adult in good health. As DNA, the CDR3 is TGTGCCAGCAGCAAAATAGCGGGAAGACCCACCCAGTACTTC. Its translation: CASSKIAGRPTQYF.